Sequencing of this T cell receptor beta chain was carried out in a study of PD-1 blockade in classical Hodgkin lymphoma (dated by TCRdb to the early 2020s). Describing the broader study: A peripheral blood immune signature of response to PD-1 blockade in classical Hodgkin lymphoma was defined using TCR beta sequencing and CyTOF. The paper as a whole reports these results and caveats: The study was limited to a single clinical trial cohort, and causes of repertoire differences, possibly disease activity or prior therapy, remained undefined. Baseline TCR diversity was reported to be lower in newly diagnosed patients than in healthy donors, and even lower in relapsed/refractory patients.

About this clone: What this receptor recognizes is not known. This likely stems from a read error, as it lies one base from a far larger clone.

The Qiagen DNeasy kit was used to extract genomic DNA from unsorted PBMCs and from the negatively selected CD4+ and CD8+ fractions. Using primers that anneal to V and J segments, immunoSEQ multiplex PCR amplified the TCR beta CDR3 regions. Amplification bias was minimized using a synthetic immune receptor repertoire, and residual bias was removed computationally after sequencing. In the original analysis: Repertoire diversity was quantified as the Shannon entropy index using custom Python scripts. The unsorted, CD4+ and CD8+ repertoires were each analyzed separately, with the exception of combined analyses, where CD4+ and CD8+ sequences were merged in silico. Entries here come from immuneACCESS through TCRdb and include only in-frame sequences with V and J called. Some clones fail to appear in such tables; in the studies checked, an unresolved V gene covers under half of the shortfall, and the cause of the remainder is unknown. V, J and clone size were drawn from that table, and D and trimming were deduced from the DNA. Recorded for this sample are about 3,200 clones; 70% of them occurred a single time. The ten top clones hold 20% to 25% of the sample.

Reading from cysteine to phenylalanine, the CDR3 counts 15 amino acids. Of all the DNA, just the CDR3 is kept, 45 bases in frame from base 1. After removal of 0 bases from V and 7 bases from J, the junction retains 2 bases not matched to a gene. From the germline V gene, CDR1 is SGHRS and CDR2 is YFSETQ. The time point label on this specimen signifies: newly diagnosed, previously untreated cHL patient sample. Magnetic negative selection with a Miltenyi CD8+ T cell isolation kit was used to purify CD8+ T cells from thawed PBMCs. As a comparison group for the relapsed/refractory trial patients, PBMCs from patients with newly diagnosed, previously untreated classical Hodgkin lymphoma were sequenced. Peripheral blood was collected in 8 mL Vacutainer Cell Preparation Tubes, from which PBMCs were isolated by centrifugation and then cryopreserved. Purified CD4+ and CD8+ fractions were prepared only for cases in which an additional PBMC sample was available. On LS columns in a quadroMACS separator, the magnetically labelled cells were depleted, and the flow-through was collected as the purified fraction.

The chain joins TRBV5-1 to TRBJ2-7; 15 central bases correspond to TRBD2. The sequenced sample consisted of CD8+ T cells from blood. This sequence was found in a human donor with classical Hodgkin lymphoma. CDR3 protein: CASSLEGLAGGEQYF. The DNA reads as follows: TGCGCCAGCAGCTTGGAGGGACTAGCGGGAGGTGAGCAGTACTTC.